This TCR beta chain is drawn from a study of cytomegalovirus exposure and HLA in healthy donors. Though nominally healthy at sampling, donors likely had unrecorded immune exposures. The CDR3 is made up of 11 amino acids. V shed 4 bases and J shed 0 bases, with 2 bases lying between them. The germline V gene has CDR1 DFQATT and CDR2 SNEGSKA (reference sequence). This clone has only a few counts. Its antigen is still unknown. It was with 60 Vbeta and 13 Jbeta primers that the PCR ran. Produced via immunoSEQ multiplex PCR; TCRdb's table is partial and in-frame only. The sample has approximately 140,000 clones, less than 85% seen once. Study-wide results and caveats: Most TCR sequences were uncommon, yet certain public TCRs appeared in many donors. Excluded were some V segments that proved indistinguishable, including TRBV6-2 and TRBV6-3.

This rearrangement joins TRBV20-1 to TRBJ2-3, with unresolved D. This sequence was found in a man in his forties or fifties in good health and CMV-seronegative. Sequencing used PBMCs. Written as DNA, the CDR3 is TGCAGTGCTACGAGCACAGATACGCAGTATTTT. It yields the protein CSATSTDTQYF.